A selection of T cell receptor beta chains follows, all from one sample in a study of blood T cells in healthy people across ages. MiXCR was run by TCRdb on the 5' RACE reads, yielding one entry per CDR3 protein. The sample has some 1.6 million distinct CDR3 sequences, almost 35% seen once. Sequenced material: blood. The receptors originated from a woman aged 25-40 years in good health. CDR3s include the opening cysteine and the closing phenylalanine or tryptophan. The D gene is left open where the match is weak. Expanded clones are given a class, and other clones once, few, many or no size at all.

NA	NA	TRBV20-1	TRBJ1-4	11	TGCAGTGCTAGCAAACCTCATAAACTGTTTTTT	CSASKPHKLFF
NA	NA	TRBV20-1	TRBJ2-1	13	TGCAGTGCTAGAGTAGACAGGTACAATGAGCAGTTCTTC	CSARVDRYNEQFF
NA	NA	TRBV10-3	TRBJ1-5	13	TGTGCCATCAGTGACGAGGGGATACAGCCCCAGCATTTT	CAISDEGIQPQHF
TRBD1	NA	TRBV5-1	TRBJ2-1	16	TGCGCCAGCAACTTGGCCACCCGGGACAGGACCAATGAGCAGTTCTTC	CASNLATRDRTNEQFF
TRBD2	few	TRBV7-2	TRBJ2-3	18	TGTGCCAGCAGCTTAGTCTGGCTAGCGGGAGGCGAGACAGATACGCAGTATTTT	CASSLVWLAGGETDTQYF
NA	NA	TRBV19	TRBJ2-3	14	TGTGCCAGTAAATCTACAGCGAGCACAGATACGCAGTATTTT	CASKSTASTDTQYF
NA	NA	TRBV4-2	TRBJ2-3	17	TGTGCCAGCAGCCAAGATCCATTGCCTCAAGGTAGAGATACGCAGTATTTT	CASSQDPLPQGRDTQYF
NA	few	TRBV7-9	TRBJ1-2	14	TGTGCCAGCAGCTTAGTGGGGTCGGTCTATGGCTACACCTTC	CASSLVGSVYGYTF
TRBD2	NA	TRBV19	TRBJ2-5	15	TGTGCCAGTAGTATCCGGCGGGAGGACCAAGAGACCCAGTACTTC	CASSIRREDQETQYF
TRBD1	NA	TRBV6-2/TRBV6-3	TRBJ1-1	16	TGTGCCAGCAAGGGGGGGTTCTCCAGGGGGGACACTGAAGCTTTCTTT	CASKGGFSRGDTEAFF
NA	NA	TRBV6-5	TRBJ2-6	16	TGTGCCAGCAGTCGCGGCACGGGGCAAGGGGCCAACGTCCTGACTTTC	CASSRGTGQGANVLTF
TRBD2	NA	TRBV7-6	TRBJ2-3	16	TGTGCCAGCAGCCCACTAGCGGGGGGGCACGCAGATACGCAGTATTTT	CASSPLAGGHADTQYF
NA	NA	TRBV6-2/TRBV6-3	TRBJ2-7	18	TGTGCCAGCAGTACACGGGCGGTGGGACGAGCCGCCTCCTACGAGCAGTACTTC	CASSTRAVGRAASYEQYF
TRBD2	few	TRBV18	TRBJ2-1	15	TGTGCCAGCTCACCCTCAGGACTAGTGATGAATGAGCAGTTCTTC	CASSPSGLVMNEQFF
TRBD2	NA	TRBV9	TRBJ2-3	16	TGTGCCAGCAGCGTGAGCCCGGGGACTAGCGGGAATACGCAGTATTTT	CASSVSPGTSGNTQYF
TRBD1	NA	TRBV27	TRBJ2-6	17	TGTGCCAGCAGTCCCGGGACAGGGGGATCTGGGGCCAACGTCCTGACTTTC	CASSPGTGGSGANVLTF
NA	few	TRBV11-2	TRBJ2-3	15	TGTGCCAGCAGCTTCGCCGGGGGTACCGAAGATACGCAGTATTTT	CASSFAGGTEDTQYF
NA	NA	TRBV10-2	TRBJ2-5	14	TGCGCCAGCAGCGGTGGACCACCCCAAGAGACCCAGTACTTC	CASSGGPPQETQYF
TRBD2	NA	TRBV6-1	TRBJ2-7	16	TGTGCCAGCAGTGCTCCGGGAGGGCCAAGCTCCTACGAGCAGTACTTC	CASSAPGGPSSYEQYF
TRBD1	many	TRBV10-3	TRBJ2-7	13	TGTGCCATCAGGGACAGGTTATCCTACGAGCAGTACTTC	CAIRDRLSYEQYF
NA	NA	TRBV5-6	TRBJ2-3	16	TGTGCCAGCAGCCCGGGGGGCACTCTTTTTACAGATACGCAGTATTTT	CASSPGGTLFTDTQYF
TRBD2	NA	TRBV5-5	TRBJ2-1	18	TGTGCCAGCAGCTTCAACACGAAACTAGCGGGGGAAGGCAATGAGCAGTTCTTC	CASSFNTKLAGEGNEQFF